The text below deals with one T cell receptor beta chain. Antigen: not known. The data originate from a study of T cell responses to AZD1222 COVID-19 vaccine. Study conclusions and caveats: Across the whole spike, CD4 TCRs peaked at regions 160-218 and 743-854.

The germline CDR1 and CDR2 sequences are SGDLS and YYNGEE. The V gene lost 0 bases and the J gene lost 1 base, with 4 bases spanning the gap. This CDR3 comprises 14 residues. The method was immunoSEQ multiplex PCR; TCRdb's version includes in-frame clones alone and lacks a portion of them. Of 95,000 to 150,000 clones in the sample, more than 65% were seen once. The chain joins TRBV9 to TRBJ2-2; no definite D call. The sample here was peripheral blood, taken 28 days after the second AZD1222 dose. The TCR sequence derives from an adult who received the AZD1222 COVID-19 vaccine. CDR3 protein: CASSVVGNTGELFF. In DNA form, the CDR3 reads TGTGCCAGCAGCGTAGTCGGGAACACCGGGGAGCTGTTTTTT.